Described below is a single T cell receptor (beta chain) sequence and its context. This clonotype was counted a few times. This clone's antigen is unknown. No much larger clonotype is one base removed from it; base qualities were not supplied. The entry originates in a study of T-cell reconstitution after alpha-beta-depleted transplantation in children (dated by TCRdb to 2015 to 2016). In terms of the full investigation: Using TCR repertoire profiling, the study followed T-cell immune reconstitution in a quantitative way in children after TCRalphabeta/CD19-depleted allogeneic hematopoietic cell transplantation.

At the junction V is shortened by 0 bases and J by 2 bases, with 8 bases in between. The germline V gene yields WSHSY for CDR1 and SAAADI for CDR2. Counted from cysteine to phenylalanine, this CDR3 has 15 amino acids. Just CDR3 DNA is preserved here, 45 bases in frame from base 1. Libraries were made using PCR. The sample was run on an Illumina HiSeq 2500. To normalize quantification of the TCRbeta repertoire, the TCR libraries were built with molecular barcoding that relied on unique molecular identifiers. TCRdb passed the public sequencing reads through fastp at Q25 and MiXCR, retaining productive beta sequences. Every distinct CDR3 protein forms one entry, paired with its most common genes and DNA. For this sample there are about 400,000 distinct CDR3 sequences; approximately 12% appear just once. The top ten hold around 4.5% of the sample.

This TCR was sampled from a human donor who donated a stem cell graft to a child with Fanconi anemia. Sequencing was performed on PBMCs, taken from the stem cell graft. The sequence links TRBV10-2 to TRBJ1-5; no confident D gene assignment can be made. The sequence in DNA is TGCGCCAGCAGTGAGTCGGGGAACCGCAATCAGCCCCAGCATTTT. Its protein is CASSESGNRNQPQHF.